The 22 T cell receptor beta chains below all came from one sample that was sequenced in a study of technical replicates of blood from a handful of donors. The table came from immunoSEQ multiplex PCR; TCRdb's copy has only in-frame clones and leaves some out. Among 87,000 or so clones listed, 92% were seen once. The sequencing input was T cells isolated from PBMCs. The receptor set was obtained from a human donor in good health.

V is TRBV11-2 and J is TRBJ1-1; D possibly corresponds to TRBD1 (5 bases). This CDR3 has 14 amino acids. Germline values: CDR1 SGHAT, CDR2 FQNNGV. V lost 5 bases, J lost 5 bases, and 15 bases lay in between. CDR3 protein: CASSPRGGGTEAFF. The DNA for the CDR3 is TGTGCCAGCAGCCCCCGTGGGGGGGGGACTGAAGCTTTCTTT.

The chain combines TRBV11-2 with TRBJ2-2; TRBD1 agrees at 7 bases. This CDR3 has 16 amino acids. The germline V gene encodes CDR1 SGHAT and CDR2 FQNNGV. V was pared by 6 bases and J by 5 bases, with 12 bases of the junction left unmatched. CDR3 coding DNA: TGTGCCAGCAGTCAGTTTCGACAGGGACCGACCGGGGAGCTGTTTTTT. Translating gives CASSQFRQGPTGELFF.

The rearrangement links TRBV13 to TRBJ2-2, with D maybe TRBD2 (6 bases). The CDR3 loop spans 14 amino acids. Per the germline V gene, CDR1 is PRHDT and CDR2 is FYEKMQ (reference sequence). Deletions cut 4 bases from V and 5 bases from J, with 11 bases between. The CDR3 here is CASSSGLLTGELFF. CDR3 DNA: TGTGCCAGCAGCTCGGGACTGCTAACCGGGGAGCTGTTTTTT.

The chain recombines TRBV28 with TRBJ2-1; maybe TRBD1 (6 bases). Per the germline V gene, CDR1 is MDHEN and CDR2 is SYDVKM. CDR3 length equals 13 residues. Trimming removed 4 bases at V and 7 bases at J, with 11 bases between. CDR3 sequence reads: CASSSSQGNEQFF. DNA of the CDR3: TGTGCCAGCAGTTCCTCCCAGGGGAATGAGCAGTTCTTC.

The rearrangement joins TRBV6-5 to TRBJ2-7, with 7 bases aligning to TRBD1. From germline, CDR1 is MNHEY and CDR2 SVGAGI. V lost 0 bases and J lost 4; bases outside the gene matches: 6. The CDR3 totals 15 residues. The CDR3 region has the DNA TGTGCCAGCAGTTACTCTTCCGGGACAGCTTACGAGCAGTACTTC. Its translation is CASSYSSGTAYEQYF.

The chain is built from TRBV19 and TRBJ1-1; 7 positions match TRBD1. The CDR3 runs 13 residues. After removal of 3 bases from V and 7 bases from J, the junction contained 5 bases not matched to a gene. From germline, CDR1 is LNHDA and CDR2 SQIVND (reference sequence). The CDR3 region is CASSMKGDSEAFF. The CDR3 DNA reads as TGTGCCAGTAGTATGAAAGGGGACAGTGAAGCTTTCTTT.

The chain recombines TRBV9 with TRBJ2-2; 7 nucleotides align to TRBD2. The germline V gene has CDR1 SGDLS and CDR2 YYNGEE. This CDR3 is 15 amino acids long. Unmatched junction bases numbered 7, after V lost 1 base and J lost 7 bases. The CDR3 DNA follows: TGTGCCAGCAGCGTAATGCGGGAGTATATCGGGGAGCTGTTTTTT. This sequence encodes CASSVMREYIGELFF.

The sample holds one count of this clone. CDR3 nucleotides: TGTGCCAGCAGCTTAGGTTTTGGGGGCCCAGGGGAGCTGTTTTTT. Translation: CASSLGFGGPGELFF. The rearrangement uses TRBV7-7 and TRBJ2-2; D perhaps matches TRBD1 (6 bases). V lost 1 base and J 8 bases, leaving 14 bases between the germline ends. Germline assignment: CDR1 SSHAT and CDR2 FNYEAQ (reference sequence). The CDR3 runs 15 residues.

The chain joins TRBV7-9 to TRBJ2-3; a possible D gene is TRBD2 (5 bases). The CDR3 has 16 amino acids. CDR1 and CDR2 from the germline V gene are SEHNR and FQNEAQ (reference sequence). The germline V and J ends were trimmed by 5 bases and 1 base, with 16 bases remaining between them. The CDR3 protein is CASSIGIHGGTDTQYF. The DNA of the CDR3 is TGTGCCAGCAGCATCGGGATTCACGGAGGCACAGATACGCAGTATTTT. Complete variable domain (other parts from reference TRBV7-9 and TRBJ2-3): DTGVSQNPRHKITKRGQNVTFRCDPISEHNRLYWYRQTLGQGPEFLTYFQNEAQLEKSRLLSDRFSAERPKGSFSTLEIQRTEQGDSAMYLCASSIGIHGGTDTQYFGPGTRLTVL.

The CDR3 DNA is TGTGCCAGCAGCCAGACAGGGAGCAATCAGCCCCAGCATTTT. It codes for CASSQTGSNQPQHF. The rearrangement links TRBV11-2 to TRBJ1-5; the match to TRBD1 covers 7 bases. V lost 5 bases to trimming and J lost 1 base; unmatched junction nucleotides: 2. CDR1 SGHAT and CDR2 FQNNGV come from the germline V gene. The CDR3 runs 14 residues.

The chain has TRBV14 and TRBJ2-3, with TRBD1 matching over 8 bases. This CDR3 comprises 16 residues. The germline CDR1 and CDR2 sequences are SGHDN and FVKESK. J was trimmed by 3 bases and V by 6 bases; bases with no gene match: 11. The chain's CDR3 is CASSPTEDRETDTQYF. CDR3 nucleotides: TGTGCCAGCAGTCCCACTGAGGACAGGGAGACAGATACGCAGTATTTT.

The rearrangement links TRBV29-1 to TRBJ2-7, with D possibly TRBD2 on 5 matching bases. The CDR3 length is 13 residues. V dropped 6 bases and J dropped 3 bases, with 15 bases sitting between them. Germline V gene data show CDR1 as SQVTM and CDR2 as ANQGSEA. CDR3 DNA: TGCAGCGTCATGAGCGGATTTAGCTACGAGCAGTACTTC. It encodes CSVMSGFSYEQYF.

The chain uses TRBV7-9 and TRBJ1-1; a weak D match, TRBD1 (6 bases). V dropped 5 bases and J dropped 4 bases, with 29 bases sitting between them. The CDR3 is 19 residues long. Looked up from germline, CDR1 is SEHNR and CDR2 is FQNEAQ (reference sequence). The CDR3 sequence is CASSTHRVQGSGLGTEAFF. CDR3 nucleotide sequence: TGTGCCAGCAGCACCCACAGGGTTCAGGGATCGGGACTAGGCACTGAAGCTTTCTTT.

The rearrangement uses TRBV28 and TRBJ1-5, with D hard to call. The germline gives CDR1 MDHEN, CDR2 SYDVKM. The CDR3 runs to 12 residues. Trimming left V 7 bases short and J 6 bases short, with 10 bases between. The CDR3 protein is CASTEVGQPQHF. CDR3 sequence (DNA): TGTGCCAGCACCGAGGTAGGTCAGCCCCAGCATTTT. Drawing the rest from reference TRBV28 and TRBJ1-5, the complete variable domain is DVKVTQSSRYLVKRTGEKVFLECVQDMDHENMFWYRQDPGLGLRLIYFSYDVKMKEKGDIPEGYSVSREKKERFSLILESASTNQTSMYLCASTEVGQPQHFGDGTRLSIL.

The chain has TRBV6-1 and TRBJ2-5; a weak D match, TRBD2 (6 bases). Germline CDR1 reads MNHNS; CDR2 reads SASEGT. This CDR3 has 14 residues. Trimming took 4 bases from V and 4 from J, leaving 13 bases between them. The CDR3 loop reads CASSGGVFGETQYF. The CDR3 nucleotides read TGTGCCAGCAGTGGCGGGGTCTTTGGAGAGACCCAGTACTTC.

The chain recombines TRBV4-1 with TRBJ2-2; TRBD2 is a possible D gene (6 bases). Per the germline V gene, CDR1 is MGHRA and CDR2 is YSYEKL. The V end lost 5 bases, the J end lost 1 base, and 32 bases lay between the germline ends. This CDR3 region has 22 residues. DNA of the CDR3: TGCGCCAGCAGCTACCCCAAATTGGAGGGCAGACCAGAACATCGGAACACCGGGGAGCTGTTTTTT. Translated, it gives CASSYPKLEGRPEHRNTGELFF.

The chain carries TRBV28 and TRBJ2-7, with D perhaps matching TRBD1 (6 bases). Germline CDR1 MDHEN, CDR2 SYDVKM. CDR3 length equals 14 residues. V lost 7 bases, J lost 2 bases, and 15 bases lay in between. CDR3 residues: CASTHHRDAYEQYF. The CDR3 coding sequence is TGTGCCAGCACTCACCACAGGGACGCCTACGAGCAGTACTTC. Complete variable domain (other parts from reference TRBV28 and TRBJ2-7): DVKVTQSSRYLVKRTGEKVFLECVQDMDHENMFWYRQDPGLGLRLIYFSYDVKMKEKGDIPEGYSVSREKKERFSLILESASTNQTSMYLCASTHHRDAYEQYFGPGTRLTVT.

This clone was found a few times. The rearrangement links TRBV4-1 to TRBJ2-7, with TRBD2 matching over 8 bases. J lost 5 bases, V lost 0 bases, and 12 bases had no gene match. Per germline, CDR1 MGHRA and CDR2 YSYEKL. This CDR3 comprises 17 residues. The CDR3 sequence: CASSQDFGGRPLDEQYF. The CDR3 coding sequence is TGCGCCAGCAGCCAAGATTTTGGCGGGAGGCCCCTCGACGAGCAGTACTTC.

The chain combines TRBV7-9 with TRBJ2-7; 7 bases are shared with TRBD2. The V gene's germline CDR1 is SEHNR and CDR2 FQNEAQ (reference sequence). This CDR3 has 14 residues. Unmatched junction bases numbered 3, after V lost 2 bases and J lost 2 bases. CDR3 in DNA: TGTGCCAGCAGCTTAACGGGGGGAGCCTACGAGCAGTACTTC. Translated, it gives CASSLTGGAYEQYF.

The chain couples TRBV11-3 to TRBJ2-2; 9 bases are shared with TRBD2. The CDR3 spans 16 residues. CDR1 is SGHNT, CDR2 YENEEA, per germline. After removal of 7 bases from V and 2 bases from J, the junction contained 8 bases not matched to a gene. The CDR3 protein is CASTITSGLNTGELFF. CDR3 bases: TGTGCCAGCACTATCACTAGCGGGCTTAACACCGGGGAGCTGTTTTTT.

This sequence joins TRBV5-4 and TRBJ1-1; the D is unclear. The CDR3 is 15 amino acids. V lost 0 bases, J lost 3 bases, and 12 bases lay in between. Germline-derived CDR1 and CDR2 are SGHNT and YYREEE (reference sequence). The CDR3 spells CASSLGTGRDTEAFF. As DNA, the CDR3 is TGTGCCAGCAGCTTGGGGACTGGGAGGGACACTGAAGCTTTCTTT.

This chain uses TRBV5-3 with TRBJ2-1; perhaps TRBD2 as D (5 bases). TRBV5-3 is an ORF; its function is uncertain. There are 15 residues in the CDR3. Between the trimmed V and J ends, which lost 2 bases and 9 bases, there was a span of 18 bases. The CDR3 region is CARSFIRRIRGEQFF. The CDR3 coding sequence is TGTGCCAGAAGCTTCATCAGGCGCATTCGGGGTGAGCAGTTCTTC.